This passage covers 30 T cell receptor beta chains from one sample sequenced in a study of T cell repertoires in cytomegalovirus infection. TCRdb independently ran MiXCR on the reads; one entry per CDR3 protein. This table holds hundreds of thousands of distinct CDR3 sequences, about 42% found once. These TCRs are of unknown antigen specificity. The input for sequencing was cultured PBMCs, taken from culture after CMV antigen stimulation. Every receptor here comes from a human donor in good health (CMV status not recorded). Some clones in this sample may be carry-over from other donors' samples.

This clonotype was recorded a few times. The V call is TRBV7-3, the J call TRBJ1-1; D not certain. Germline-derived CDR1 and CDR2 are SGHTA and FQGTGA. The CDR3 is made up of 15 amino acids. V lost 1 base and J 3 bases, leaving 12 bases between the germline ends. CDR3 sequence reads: CASSLRLNQDTEAFF. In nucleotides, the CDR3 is TGTGCCAGCAGCTTAAGGCTTAATCAGGACACTGAAGCTTTCTTT.

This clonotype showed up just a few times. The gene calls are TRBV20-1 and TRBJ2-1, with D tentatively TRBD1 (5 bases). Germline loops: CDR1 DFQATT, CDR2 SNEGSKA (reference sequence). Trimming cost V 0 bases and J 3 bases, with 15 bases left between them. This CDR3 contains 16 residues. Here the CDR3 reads CSARDQGNRYYNEQFF. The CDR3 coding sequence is TGCAGTGCTAGAGATCAGGGTAACAGGTACTACAATGAGCAGTTCTTC.

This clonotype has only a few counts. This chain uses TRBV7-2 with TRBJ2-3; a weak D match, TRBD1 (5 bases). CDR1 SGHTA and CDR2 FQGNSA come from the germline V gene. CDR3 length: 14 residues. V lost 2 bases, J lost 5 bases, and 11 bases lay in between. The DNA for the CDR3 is TGTGCCAGCAGCTTATTTTACAGGCAAGATACGCAGTATTTT. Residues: CASSLFYRQDTQYF.

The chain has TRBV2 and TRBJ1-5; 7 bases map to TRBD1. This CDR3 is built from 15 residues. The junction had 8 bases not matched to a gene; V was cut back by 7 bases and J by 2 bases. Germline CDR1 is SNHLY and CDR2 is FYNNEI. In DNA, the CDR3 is TGTGCCAGCACCCCGACCGGACAGGGCAATCAGCCCCAGCATTTT. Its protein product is CASTPTGQGNQPQHF.

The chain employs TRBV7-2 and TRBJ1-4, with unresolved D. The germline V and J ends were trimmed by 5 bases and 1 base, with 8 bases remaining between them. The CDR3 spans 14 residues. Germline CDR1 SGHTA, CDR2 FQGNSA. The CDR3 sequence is CASSRTLTNEKLFF. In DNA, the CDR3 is TGTGCCAGCAGCCGAACACTAACTAATGAAAAACTGTTTTTT.

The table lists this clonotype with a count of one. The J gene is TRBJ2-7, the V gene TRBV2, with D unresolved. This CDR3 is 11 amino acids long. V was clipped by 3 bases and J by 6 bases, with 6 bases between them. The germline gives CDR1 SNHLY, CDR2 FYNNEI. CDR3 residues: CASSDEAEQYF. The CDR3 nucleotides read TGTGCCAGCAGTGACGAGGCCGAGCAGTACTTC.

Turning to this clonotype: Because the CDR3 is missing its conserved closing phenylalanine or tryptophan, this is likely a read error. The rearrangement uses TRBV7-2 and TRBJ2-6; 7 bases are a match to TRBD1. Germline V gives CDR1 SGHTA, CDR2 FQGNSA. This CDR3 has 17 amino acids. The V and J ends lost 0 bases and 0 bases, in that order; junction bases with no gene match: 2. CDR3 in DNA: TGTGCCAGCAGCTTAGCGGGGACAGACTCTGGGGCCAACGTCCTGACTTAC. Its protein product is CASSLAGTDSGANVLTY.

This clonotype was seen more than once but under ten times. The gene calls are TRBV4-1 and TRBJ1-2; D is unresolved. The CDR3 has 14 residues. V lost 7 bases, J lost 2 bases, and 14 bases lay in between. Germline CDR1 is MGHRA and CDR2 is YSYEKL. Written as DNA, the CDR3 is TGCGCCAGCAATCCGGGCGACGGGAACTATGGCTACACCTTC. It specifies CASNPGDGNYGYTF.

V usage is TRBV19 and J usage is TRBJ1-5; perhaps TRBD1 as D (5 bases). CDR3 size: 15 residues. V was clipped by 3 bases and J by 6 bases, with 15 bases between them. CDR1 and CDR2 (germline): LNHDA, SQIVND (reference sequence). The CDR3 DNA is TGTGCCAGTAGTATTTTCGTGGCAGGGAGTCAGCCCCAGCATTTT. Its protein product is CASSIFVAGSQPQHF.

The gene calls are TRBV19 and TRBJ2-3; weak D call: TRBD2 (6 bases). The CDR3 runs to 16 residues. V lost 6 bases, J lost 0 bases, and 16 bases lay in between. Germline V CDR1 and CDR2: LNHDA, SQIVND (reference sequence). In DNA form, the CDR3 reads TGTGCCAGTAGGGCCTCCGGGGGAACTAGCACAGATACGCAGTATTTT. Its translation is CASRASGGTSTDTQYF. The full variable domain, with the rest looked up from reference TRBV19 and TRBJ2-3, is DGGITQSPKYLFRKEGQNVTLSCEQNLNHDAMYWYRQDPGQGLRLIYYSQIVNDFQKGDIAEGYSVSREKKESFPLTVTSAQKNPTAFYLCASRASGGTSTDTQYFGPGTRLTVL.

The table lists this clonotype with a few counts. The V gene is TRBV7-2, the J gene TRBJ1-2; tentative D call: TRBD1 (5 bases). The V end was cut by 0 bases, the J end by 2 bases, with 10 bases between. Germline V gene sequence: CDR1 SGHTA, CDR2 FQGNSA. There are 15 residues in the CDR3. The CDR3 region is CASSLAGGENYGYTF. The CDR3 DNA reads TGTGCCAGCAGCTTAGCGGGGGGGGAAAACTATGGCTACACCTTC. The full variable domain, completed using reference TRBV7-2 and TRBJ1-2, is GAGVSQSPSNKVTEKGKDVELRCDPISGHTALYWYRQSLGQGLEFLIYFQGNSAPDKSGLPSDRFSAERTGGSVSTLTIQRTQQEDSAVYLCASSLAGGENYGYTFGSGTRLTVV.

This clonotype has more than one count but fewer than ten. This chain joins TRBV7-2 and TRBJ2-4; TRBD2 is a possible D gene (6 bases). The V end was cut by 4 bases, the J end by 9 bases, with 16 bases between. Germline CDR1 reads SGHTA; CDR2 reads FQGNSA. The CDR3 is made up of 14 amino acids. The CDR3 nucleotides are TGTGCCAGCAGCTCGGAGGGGCAGGGAGGCATTCAGTACTTC. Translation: CASSSEGQGGIQYF.

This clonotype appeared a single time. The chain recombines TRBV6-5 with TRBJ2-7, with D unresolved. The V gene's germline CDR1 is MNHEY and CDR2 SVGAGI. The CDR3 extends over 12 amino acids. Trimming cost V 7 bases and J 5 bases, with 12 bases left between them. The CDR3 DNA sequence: TGTGCCAGCACCAGTCGAGACCACGAGCAGTACTTC. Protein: CASTSRDHEQYF.

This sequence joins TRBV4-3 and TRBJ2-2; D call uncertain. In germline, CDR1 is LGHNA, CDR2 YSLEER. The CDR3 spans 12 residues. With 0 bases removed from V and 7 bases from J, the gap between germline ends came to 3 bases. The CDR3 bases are TGCGCCAGCAGCCAAGAGGGCGGGGAGCTGTTTTTT. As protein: CASSQEGGELFF.

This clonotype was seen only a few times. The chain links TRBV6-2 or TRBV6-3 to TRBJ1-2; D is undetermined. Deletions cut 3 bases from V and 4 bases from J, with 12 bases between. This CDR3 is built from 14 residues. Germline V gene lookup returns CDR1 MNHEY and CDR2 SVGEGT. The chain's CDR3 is CASSYGNRGYGYTF. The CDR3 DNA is TGTGCCAGCAGTTATGGAAATCGGGGCTATGGCTACACCTTC.

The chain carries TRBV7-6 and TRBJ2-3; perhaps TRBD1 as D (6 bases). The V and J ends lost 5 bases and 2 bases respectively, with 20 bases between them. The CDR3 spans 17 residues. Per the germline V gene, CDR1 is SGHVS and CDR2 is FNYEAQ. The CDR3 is CASSTTSGEGITDTQYF. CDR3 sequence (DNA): TGTGCCAGCAGCACGACCTCAGGGGAAGGAATCACAGATACGCAGTATTTT.

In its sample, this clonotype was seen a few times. CDR3 residues: CASSFGQNLSDEQFF. The CDR3 bases are TGTGCCAGCAGTTTCGGACAAAATCTTAGCGATGAGCAGTTCTTC. The V gene is TRBV28, the J gene TRBJ2-1; D might be TRBD1 or TRBD2, each matching 5 bases. Germline V gene sequence: CDR1 MDHEN, CDR2 SYDVKM. CDR3 length: 15 residues. Trimming left V 3 bases short and J 8 bases short, with 17 bases between.

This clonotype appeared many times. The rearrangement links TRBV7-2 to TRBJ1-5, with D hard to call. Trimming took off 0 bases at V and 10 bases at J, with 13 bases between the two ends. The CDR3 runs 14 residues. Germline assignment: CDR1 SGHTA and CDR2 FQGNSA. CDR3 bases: TGTGCCAGCAGCTTAGCTCTGCGGTCCGGACCCCAGCATTTT. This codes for CASSLALRSGPQHF.

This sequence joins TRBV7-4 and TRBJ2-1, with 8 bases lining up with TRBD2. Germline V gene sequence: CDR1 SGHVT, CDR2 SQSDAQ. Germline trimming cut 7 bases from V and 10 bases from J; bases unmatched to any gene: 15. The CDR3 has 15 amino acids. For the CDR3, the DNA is TGTGCCAGCACCCCGGAACTAGCGGTCCACGGGGAGCAGTTCTTC. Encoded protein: CASTPELAVHGEQFF.

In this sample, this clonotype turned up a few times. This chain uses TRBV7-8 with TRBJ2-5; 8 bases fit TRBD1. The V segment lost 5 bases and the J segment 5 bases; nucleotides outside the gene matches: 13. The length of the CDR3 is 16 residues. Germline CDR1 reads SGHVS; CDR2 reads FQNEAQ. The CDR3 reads CASSPGQVGLRETQYF. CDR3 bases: TGTGCCAGCAGCCCGGGACAGGTCGGGTTACGGGAGACCCAGTACTTC.

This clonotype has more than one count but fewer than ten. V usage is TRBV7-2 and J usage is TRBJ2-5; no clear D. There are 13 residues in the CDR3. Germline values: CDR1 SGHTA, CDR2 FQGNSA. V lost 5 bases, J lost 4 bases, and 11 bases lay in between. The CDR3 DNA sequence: TGTGCCAGCAGCCCACATTCACGAGAGACCCAGTACTTC. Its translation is CASSPHSRETQYF.

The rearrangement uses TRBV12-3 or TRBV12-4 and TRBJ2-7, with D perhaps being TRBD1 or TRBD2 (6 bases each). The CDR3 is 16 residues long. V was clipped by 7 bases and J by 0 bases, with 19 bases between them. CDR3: CASNEGGLRSSYEQYF. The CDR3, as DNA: TGTGCCAGCAATGAGGGGGGACTCCGGAGCTCCTACGAGCAGTACTTC.

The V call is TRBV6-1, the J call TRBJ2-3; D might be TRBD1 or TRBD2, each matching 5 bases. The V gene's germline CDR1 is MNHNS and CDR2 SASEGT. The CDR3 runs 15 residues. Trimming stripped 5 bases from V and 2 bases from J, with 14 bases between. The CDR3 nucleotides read TGTGCCAGCAGTTACCCCGGGACCTCCACAGATACGCAGTATTTT. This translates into CASSYPGTSTDTQYF.

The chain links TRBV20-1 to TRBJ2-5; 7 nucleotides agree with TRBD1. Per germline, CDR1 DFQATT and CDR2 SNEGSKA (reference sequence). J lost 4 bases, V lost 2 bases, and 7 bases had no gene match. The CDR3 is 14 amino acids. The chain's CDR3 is CSARSRGLGETQYF. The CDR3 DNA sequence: TGCAGTGCTAGATCCAGGGGGTTGGGAGAGACCCAGTACTTC.

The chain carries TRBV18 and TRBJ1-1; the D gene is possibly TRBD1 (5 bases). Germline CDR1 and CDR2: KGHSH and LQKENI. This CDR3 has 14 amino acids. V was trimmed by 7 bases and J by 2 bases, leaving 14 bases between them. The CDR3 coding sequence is TGTGCCAGCTATCAGGGCGGCAGCAACACTGAAGCTTTCTTT. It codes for CASYQGGSNTEAFF.

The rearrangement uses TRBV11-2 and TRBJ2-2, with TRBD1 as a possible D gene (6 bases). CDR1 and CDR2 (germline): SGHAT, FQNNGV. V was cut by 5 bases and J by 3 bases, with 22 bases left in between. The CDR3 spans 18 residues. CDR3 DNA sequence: TGTGCCAGCAGCATTGGGAGATTACAGGGTCGGTACACCGGGGAGCTGTTTTTT. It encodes CASSIGRLQGRYTGELFF.

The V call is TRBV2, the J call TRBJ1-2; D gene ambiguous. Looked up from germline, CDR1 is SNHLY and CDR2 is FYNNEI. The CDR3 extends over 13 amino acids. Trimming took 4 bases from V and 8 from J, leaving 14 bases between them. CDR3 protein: CASSGRSLGGYTF. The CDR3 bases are TGTGCCAGCAGTGGCAGGTCCCTTGGAGGCTACACCTTC.

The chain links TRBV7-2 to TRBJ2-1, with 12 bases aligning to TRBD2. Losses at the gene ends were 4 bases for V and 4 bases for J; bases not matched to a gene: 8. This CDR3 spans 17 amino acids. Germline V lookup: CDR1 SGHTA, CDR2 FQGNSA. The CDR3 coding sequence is TGTGCCAGCAGCTCAGGGGCTAGCGGGGGGGGGTACAATGAGCAGTTCTTC. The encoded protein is CASSSGASGGGYNEQFF.

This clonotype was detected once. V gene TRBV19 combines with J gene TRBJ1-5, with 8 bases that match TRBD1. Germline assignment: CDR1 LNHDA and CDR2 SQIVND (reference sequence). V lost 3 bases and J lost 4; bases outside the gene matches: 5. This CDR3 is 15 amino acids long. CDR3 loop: CASSILQGANQPQHF. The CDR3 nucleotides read TGTGCCAGTAGTATCCTCCAGGGGGCTAATCAGCCCCAGCATTTT.

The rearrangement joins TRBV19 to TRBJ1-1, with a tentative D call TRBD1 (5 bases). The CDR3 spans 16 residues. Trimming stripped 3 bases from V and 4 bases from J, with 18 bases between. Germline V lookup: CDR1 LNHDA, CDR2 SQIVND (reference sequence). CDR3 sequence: CASSIDTPGVSTEAFF. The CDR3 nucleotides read TGTGCCAGTAGTATCGATACCCCGGGGGTGAGCACTGAAGCTTTCTTT.